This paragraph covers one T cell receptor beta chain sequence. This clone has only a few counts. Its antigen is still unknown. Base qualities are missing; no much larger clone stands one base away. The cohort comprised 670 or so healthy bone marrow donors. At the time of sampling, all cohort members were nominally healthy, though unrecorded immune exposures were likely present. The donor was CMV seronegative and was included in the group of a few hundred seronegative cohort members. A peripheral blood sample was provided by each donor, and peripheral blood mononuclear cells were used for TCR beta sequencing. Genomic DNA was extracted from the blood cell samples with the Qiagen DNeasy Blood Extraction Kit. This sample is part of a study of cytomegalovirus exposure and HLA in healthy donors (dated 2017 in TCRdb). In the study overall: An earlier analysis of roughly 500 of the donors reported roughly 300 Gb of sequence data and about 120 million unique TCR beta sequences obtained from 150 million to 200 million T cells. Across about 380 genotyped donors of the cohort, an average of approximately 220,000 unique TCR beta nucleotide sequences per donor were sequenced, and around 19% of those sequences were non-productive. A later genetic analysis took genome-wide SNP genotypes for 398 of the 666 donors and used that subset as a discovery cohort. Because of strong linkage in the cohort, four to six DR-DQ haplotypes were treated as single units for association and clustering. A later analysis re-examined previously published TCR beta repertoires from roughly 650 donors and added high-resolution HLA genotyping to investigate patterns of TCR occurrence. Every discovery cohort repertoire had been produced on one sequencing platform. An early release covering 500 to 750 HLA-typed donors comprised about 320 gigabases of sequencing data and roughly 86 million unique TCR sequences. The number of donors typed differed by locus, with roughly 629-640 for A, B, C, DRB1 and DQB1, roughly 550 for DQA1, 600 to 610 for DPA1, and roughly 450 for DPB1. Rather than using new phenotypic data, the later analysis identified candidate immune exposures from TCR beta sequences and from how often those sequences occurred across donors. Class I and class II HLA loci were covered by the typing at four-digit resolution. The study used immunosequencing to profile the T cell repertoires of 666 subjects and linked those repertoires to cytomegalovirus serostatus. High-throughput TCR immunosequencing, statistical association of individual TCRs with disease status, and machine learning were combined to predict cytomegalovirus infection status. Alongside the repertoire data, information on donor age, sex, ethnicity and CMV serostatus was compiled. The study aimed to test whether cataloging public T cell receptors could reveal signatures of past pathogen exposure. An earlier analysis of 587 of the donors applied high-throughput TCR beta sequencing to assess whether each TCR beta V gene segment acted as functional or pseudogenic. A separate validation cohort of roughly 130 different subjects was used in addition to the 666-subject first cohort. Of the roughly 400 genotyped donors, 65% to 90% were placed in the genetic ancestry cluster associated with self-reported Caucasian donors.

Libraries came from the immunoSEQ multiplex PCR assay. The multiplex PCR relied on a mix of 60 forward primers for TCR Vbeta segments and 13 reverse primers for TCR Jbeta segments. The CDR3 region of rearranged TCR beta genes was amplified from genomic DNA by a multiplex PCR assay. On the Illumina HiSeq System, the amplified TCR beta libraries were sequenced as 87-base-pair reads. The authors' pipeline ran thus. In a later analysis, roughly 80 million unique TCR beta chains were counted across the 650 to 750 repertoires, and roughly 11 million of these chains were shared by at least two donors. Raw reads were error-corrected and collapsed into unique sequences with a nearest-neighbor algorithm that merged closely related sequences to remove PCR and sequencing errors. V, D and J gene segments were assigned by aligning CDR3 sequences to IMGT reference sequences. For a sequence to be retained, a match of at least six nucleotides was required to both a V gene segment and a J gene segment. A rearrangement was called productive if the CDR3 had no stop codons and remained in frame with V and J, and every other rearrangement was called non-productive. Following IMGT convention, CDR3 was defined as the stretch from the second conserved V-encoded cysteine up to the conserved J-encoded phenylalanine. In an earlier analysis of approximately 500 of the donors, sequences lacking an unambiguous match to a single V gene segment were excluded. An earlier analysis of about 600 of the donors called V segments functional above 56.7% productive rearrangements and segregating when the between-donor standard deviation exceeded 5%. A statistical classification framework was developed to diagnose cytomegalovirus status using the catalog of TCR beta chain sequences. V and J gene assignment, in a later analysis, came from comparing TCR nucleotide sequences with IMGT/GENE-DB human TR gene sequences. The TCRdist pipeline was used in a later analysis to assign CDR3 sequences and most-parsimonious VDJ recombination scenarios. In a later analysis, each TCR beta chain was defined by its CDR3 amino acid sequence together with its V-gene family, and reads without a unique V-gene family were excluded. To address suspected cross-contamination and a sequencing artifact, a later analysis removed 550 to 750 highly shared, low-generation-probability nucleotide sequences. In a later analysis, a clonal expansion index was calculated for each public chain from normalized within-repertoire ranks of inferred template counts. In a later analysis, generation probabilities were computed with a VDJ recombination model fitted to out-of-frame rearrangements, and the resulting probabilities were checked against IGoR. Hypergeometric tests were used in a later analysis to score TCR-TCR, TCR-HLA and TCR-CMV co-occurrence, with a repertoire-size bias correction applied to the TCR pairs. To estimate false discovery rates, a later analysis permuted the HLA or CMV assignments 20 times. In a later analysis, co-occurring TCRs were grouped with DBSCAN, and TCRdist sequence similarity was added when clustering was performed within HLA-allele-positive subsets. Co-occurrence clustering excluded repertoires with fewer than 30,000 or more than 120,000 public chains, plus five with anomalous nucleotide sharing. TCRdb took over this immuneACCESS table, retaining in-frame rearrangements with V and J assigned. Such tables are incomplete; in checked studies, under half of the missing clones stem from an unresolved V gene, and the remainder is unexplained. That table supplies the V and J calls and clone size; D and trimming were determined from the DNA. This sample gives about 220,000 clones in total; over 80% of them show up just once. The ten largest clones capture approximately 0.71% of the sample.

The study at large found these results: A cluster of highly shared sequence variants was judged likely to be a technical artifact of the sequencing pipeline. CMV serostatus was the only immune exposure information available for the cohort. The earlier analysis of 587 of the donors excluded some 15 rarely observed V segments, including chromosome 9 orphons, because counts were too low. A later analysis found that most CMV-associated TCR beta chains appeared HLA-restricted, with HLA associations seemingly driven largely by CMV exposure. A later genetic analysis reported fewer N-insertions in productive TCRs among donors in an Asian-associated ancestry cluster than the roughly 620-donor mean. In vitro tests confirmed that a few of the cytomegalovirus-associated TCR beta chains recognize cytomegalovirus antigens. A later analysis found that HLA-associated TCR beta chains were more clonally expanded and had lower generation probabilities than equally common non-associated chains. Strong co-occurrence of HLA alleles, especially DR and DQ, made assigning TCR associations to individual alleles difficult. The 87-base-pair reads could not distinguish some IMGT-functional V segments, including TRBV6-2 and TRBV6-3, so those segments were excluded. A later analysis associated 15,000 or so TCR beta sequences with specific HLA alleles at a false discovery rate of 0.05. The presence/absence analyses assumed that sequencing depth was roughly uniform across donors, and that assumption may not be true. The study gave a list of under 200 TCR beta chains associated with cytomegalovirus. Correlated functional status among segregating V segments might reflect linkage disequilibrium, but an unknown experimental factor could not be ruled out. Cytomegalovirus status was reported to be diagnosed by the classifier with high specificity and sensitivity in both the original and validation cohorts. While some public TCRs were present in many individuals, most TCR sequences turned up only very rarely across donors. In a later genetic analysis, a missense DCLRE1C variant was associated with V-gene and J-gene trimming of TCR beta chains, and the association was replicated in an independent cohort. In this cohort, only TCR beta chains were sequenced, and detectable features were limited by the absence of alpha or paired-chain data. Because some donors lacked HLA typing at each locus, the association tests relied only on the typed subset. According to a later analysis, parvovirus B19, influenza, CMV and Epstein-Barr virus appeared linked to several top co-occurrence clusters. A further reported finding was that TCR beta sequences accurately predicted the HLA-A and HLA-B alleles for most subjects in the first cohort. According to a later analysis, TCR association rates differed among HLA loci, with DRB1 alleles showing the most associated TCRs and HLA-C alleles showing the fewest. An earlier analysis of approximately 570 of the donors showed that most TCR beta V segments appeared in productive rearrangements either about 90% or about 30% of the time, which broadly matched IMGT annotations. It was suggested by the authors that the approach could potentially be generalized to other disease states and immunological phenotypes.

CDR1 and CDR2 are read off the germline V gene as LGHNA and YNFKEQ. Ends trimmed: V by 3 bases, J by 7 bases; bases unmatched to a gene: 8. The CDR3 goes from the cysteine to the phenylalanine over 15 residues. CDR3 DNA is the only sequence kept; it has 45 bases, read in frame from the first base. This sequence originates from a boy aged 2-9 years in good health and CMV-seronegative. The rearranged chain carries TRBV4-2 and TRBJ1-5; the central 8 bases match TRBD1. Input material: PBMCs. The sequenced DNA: TGTGCCAGCAGCCACGACAGGGGTAGGGGGCAGCCCCAGCATTTT. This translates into CASSHDRGRGQPQHF.